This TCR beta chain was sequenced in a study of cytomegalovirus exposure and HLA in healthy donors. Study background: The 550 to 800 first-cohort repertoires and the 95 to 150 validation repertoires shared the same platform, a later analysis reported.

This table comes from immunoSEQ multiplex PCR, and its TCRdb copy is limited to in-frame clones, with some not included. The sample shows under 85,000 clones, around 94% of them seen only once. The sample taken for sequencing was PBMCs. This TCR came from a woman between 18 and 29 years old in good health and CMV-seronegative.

The CDR3 protein is CASSGMTVYEQYF. DNA of the CDR3: TGTGCCAGCAGCGGCATGACAGTTTACGAGCAGTACTTC. The V and J genes are TRBV7-9 and TRBJ2-7; D possibly corresponds to TRBD1 (5 bases). Germline V gene lookup returns CDR1 SEHNR and CDR2 FQNEAQ (reference sequence). V gave up 5 bases and J gave up 4 bases, with 12 bases separating them. The CDR3 totals 13 residues.